This entry lists 21 T cell receptor beta chains sequenced from one sample in a study of blood T cell repertoires in COVID-19. This table comes from immunoSEQ multiplex PCR, and its TCRdb copy is limited to in-frame clones, with some not included. Of 250,000 to 300,000 clones listed, 65% to 90% were seen once; the top ten hold under 15%. Material: peripheral blood. The receptors originated from a woman in her 70s with COVID-19, enrolled during active disease.

The chain couples TRBV7-8 to TRBJ1-2; D is undetermined. Germline lookup yields CDR1 SGHVS and CDR2 FQNEAQ. Trimming removed 5 bases from V and 6 bases from J, with 13 bases in between. This CDR3 is 13 amino acids long. The CDR3 is CASSLPTVNGYTF. In nucleotides, the CDR3 is TGTGCCAGCAGCCTCCCCACAGTGAATGGCTACACCTTC.

V gene TRBV9 combines with J gene TRBJ1-1; 7 bases agree with TRBD1. Germline lookup yields CDR1 SGDLS and CDR2 YYNGEE. This CDR3 has 12 residues. V shed 3 bases, J shed 11 bases, and the junction held 7 bases outside the gene matches. CDR3 in DNA: TGTGCCAGCAGCGAGCTGACAGGGTCGGCTTTCTTT. Translated: CASSELTGSAFF. Filled out from reference TRBV9 and TRBJ1-1, the complete variable domain reads DSGVTQTPKHLITATGQRVTLRCSPRSGDLSVYWYQQSLDQGLQFLIQYYNGEERAKGNILERFSAQQFPDLHSELNLSSLELGDSALYFCASSELTGSAFFGQGTRLTVV.

This chain links TRBV7-9 with TRBJ2-7; D possibly corresponds to TRBD1 (6 bases). The CDR3 length is 13 residues. Germline CDR1 reads SEHNR; CDR2 reads FQNEAQ (reference sequence). Deletions cut 1 base from V and 6 bases from J, with 10 bases between. CDR3 sequence reads: CASSLVGQPEQYF. CDR3 nucleotides: TGTGCCAGCAGCTTAGTAGGACAGCCCGAGCAGTACTTC.

The chain combines TRBV7-8 with TRBJ1-5; D perhaps matches TRBD1 (5 bases). V was pared by 3 bases and J by 0 bases, with 9 bases between. From germline, CDR1 is SGHVS and CDR2 FQNEAQ. The CDR3 consists of 15 residues. As DNA, the CDR3 is TGTGCCAGCAGCTTCGACAGAAATAGCAATCAGCCCCAGCATTTT. Translated, it gives CASSFDRNSNQPQHF.

This clone was counted between two and nine times. The chain recombines TRBV4-2 with TRBJ1-4, with TRBD1 as a possible D gene (5 bases). Per germline, CDR1 LGHNA and CDR2 YNFKEQ. The CDR3 contains 15 residues. Trimming took off 4 bases at V and 1 base at J, with 10 bases between the two ends. The CDR3 loop is CASSLGAVTNEKLFF. The CDR3 region has the DNA TGTGCCAGCAGCCTAGGGGCGGTAACTAATGAAAAACTGTTTTTT.

This clone was observed a single time. In DNA, the CDR3 is TGTGCCAGCAGCCCAAGGCAGGGAGGGAGGGAAAACATTCAGTACTTC. Translation: CASSPRQGGRENIQYF. The chain employs TRBV7-2 and TRBJ2-4; 7 nucleotides align to TRBD2. The V and J ends lost 5 bases and 5 bases, in that order; junction bases with no gene match: 12. Germline-derived CDR1 and CDR2 are SGHTA and FQGNSA. This CDR3 has 16 amino acids.

The J gene is TRBJ2-7, the V gene TRBV27; 12 bases match TRBD2. The CDR3 spans 16 residues. The junction had 7 bases not matched to a gene; V was cut back by 5 bases and J by 2 bases. CDR1 and CDR2 from the germline V gene are MNHEY and SMNVEV (reference sequence). The CDR3 region is CASSKPRTSGAYEQYF. Written as DNA, the CDR3 is TGTGCCAGCAGTAAACCAAGGACTAGCGGGGCCTACGAGCAGTACTTC.

V and J are TRBV5-8 and TRBJ1-5; tentative D call: TRBD1 (5 bases). The length of the CDR3 is 16 residues. V shed 6 bases and J shed 2 bases, with 18 bases lying between them. Germline CDR1 and CDR2: SGHTS and YDEGEE. This CDR3 is CASIISRGIGNQPQHF. CDR3 sequence (DNA): TGTGCCAGCATAATCTCCCGGGGGATTGGCAATCAGCCCCAGCATTTT.

The chain carries TRBV5-6 and TRBJ1-2; D is perhaps TRBD1 (6 bases). Trimming took 2 bases from V and 3 from J, leaving 14 bases between them. CDR1 is SGHDT, CDR2 YYEEEE, per germline. CDR3 size: 15 residues. The chain's CDR3 is CASSLQGHGDYGYTF. The CDR3 nucleotides are TGTGCCAGCAGCTTACAGGGCCATGGGGACTATGGCTACACCTTC.

This chain joins TRBV5-8 and TRBJ1-1, with TRBD1 matching over 8 bases. Germline V gene data show CDR1 as SGHTS and CDR2 as YDEGEE. Unmatched junction bases numbered 3, after V lost 1 base and J lost 10 bases. The CDR3 runs 12 residues. The CDR3 sequence is CASSLSTGGAFF. Written as DNA, the CDR3 is TGTGCCAGCAGCTTGTCCACAGGGGGAGCTTTCTTT.

This clone was seen only once. The genes are TRBV13 and TRBJ2-2; TRBD1 matches at 9 bases. With 1 base clipped from V and 7 bases from J, the junction kept 10 bases outside the gene matches. Germline CDR1 PRHDT, CDR2 FYEKMQ (reference sequence). CDR3 length: 17 residues. The CDR3 DNA reads TGTGCCAGCAGCTTAGCAGTAACGGACAGGGGAAGCGGGGAGCTGTTTTTT. This codes for CASSLAVTDRGSGELFF.

This sequence joins TRBV29-1 and TRBJ1-5; D is ambiguous. The V gene's germline CDR1 is SQVTM and CDR2 ANQGSEA. V shed 5 bases and J shed 0 bases, with 8 bases lying between them. CDR3 size: 13 residues. The CDR3 coding sequence is TGCAGCGTTAGCGTAAATAGCAATCAGCCCCAGCATTTT. Its protein is CSVSVNSNQPQHF.

This clone was found many times. The V call is TRBV19, the J call TRBJ2-2; 8 bases fit TRBD1. The CDR3 extends over 14 amino acids. V was pared by 7 bases and J by 6 bases, with 7 bases of the junction left unmatched. The germline V gene encodes CDR1 LNHDA and CDR2 SQIVND (reference sequence). The CDR3 loop reads CASIQGAGAGELFF. CDR3 bases: TGTGCCAGTATTCAGGGGGCTGGGGCCGGGGAGCTGTTTTTT.

This clone has only one observation. The chain recombines TRBV6-6 with TRBJ2-3, with D perhaps TRBD2 (6 bases). V was clipped by 6 bases and J by 8 bases, with 12 bases between them. This CDR3 is built from 12 residues. Per the germline V gene, CDR1 is MNHNY and CDR2 is SVGAGI (reference sequence). As DNA, the CDR3 is TGTGCCAGCAGCCAAGTGGGAGGTACGCAGTATTTT. Protein: CASSQVGGTQYF.

V and J are TRBV7-8 and TRBJ2-1; D gene unclear. The CDR3 is 15 residues long. V lost 4 bases and J 0 bases, leaving 10 bases between the germline ends. Germline CDR1 SGHVS, CDR2 FQNEAQ. The CDR3 loop is CASSSWASSYNEQFF. Here the CDR3 DNA reads TGTGCCAGCAGCTCATGGGCGAGCTCCTACAATGAGCAGTTCTTC.

The CDR3, as DNA: TGTGCCAGTAGTCCGGGGGCCTACGAGCAGTACTTC. Translation gives CASSPGAYEQYF. This chain links TRBV19 with TRBJ2-7; the D gene is possibly TRBD2 (6 bases). The V and J ends lost 5 bases and 2 bases respectively, with 7 bases between them. CDR3 length: 12 amino acids. Germline V CDR1 and CDR2: LNHDA, SQIVND (reference sequence).

J is TRBJ2-1 and V is TRBV30, with a possible D match to TRBD1 (5 bases). Germline V gives CDR1 GTSNPN, CDR2 SVGIG (reference sequence). V lost 2 bases to trimming and J lost 6 bases, with 8 bases between them. This CDR3 has 12 amino acids. The CDR3 bases are TGTGCCTGGAGTTTAAGGGGCAATGAGCAGTTCTTC. It specifies CAWSLRGNEQFF.

V gene TRBV7-2 combines with J gene TRBJ2-7, with 7 bases that match TRBD2. Germline values: CDR1 SGHTA, CDR2 FQGNSA. This CDR3 region has 14 residues. V was pared by 5 bases and J by 2 bases, with 6 bases of the junction left unmatched. This CDR3 reads CASSPLGGAYEQYF. CDR3 bases: TGTGCCAGCAGCCCCCTGGGGGGGGCCTACGAGCAGTACTTC.

The DNA of the CDR3 is TGCGCCAGCACCCCGGGACAGCGCAATCAGCCCCAGCATTTT. This sequence encodes CASTPGQRNQPQHF. The chain is built from TRBV10-2 and TRBJ1-5; 7 nucleotides line up with TRBD1. Germline trimming cut 7 bases from V and 2 bases from J; bases unmatched to any gene: 5. Germline CDR1 and CDR2: WSHSY and SAAADI. This CDR3 has 14 residues.

The gene calls are TRBV2 and TRBJ1-2; D remains unclear. Trimming removed 1 base at V and 0 bases at J, with 6 bases between. Germline CDR1 SNHLY, CDR2 FYNNEI. The CDR3 has 14 amino acids. The chain's CDR3 is CASSEGLANYGYTF. CDR3 nucleotides: TGTGCCAGCAGTGAAGGTCTAGCTAACTATGGCTACACCTTC.

V gene TRBV12-3 or TRBV12-4 combines with J gene TRBJ1-1; weak D call: TRBD1 (5 bases). The V end lost 0 bases, the J end lost 11 bases, and 7 bases lay between the germline ends. This CDR3 has 11 amino acids. The CDR3 DNA reads TGTGCCAGCAGTTTAGCACAGGAGGCTTTCTTT. This gives the protein CASSLAQEAFF.